The 12 T cell receptor beta chains below were found in one sample sequenced in a study of blood T cells in healthy people across ages. A J-beta primer mix and a sample-barcoded 5' primer were used in a second PCR of about 7 to 12 cycles. TCRdb processed the 5' RACE reads anew with MiXCR; each CDR3 protein has one entry. The table records approximately 730,000 distinct CDR3 sequences, more than 40% of them present only once. Sequenced: blood. The source of these receptors is a woman aged 60-75 years in good health.

This chain joins TRBV20-1 and TRBJ1-5; D ambiguous. The CDR3 is 17 residues long. In germline, CDR1 is DFQATT, CDR2 SNEGSKA (reference sequence). With 0 bases removed from V and 3 bases from J, the gap between germline ends came to 18 bases. The CDR3 sequence: CSARDRRVSSTNQPQHF. The CDR3 nucleotides are TGCAGTGCTAGAGATCGTCGTGTCTCCAGTACCAATCAGCCCCAGCATTTT.

The chain couples TRBV20-1 to TRBJ1-5; D is unclear. This CDR3 region has 15 residues. V lost 1 base and J 7 bases, leaving 17 bases between the germline ends. Germline assignment: CDR1 DFQATT and CDR2 SNEGSKA (reference sequence). The CDR3 region has the DNA TGCAGTGCTAGAGGGGGAGAAAATATTAACCAGCCCCAGCATTTT. Translation gives CSARGGENINQPQHF.

This clonotype showed up many times. A much more abundant neighbour one base away suggests this may be a read error. The V and J genes are TRBV13 and TRBJ2-1; D not resolved. The end of the DNA is better explained by TRBJ2-7, so the J call may be wrong. From germline, CDR1 is PRHDT and CDR2 FYEKMQ (reference sequence). There are 16 residues in the CDR3. In DNA form, the CDR3 reads TGTGCCAGCAGCCCCCCGGCCACGAGCTCCTACAATGAGCAGTACTTC. Translated: CASSPPATSSYNEQYF.

This clonotype was observed many times. The J gene is TRBJ1-2, the V gene TRBV25-1, with D hard to call. Trimming took 1 base from V and 2 from J, leaving 8 bases between them. The CDR3 has 14 residues. The germline gives CDR1 MGHDK, CDR2 SYGVNS. CDR3 bases: TGTGCCAGCAGTGAATCTGGCAGGAACTATGGCTACACCTTC. This encodes CASSESGRNYGYTF.

The chain is built from TRBV20-1 and TRBJ2-1; D uncertain. This CDR3 spans 12 amino acids. Germline CDR1 DFQATT, CDR2 SNEGSKA (reference sequence). V gave up 0 bases and J gave up 10 bases, with 10 bases separating them. The CDR3 is CSARDLGKEQFF. Here the CDR3 DNA reads TGCAGTGCTAGAGATCTCGGCAAGGAGCAGTTCTTC.

This clonotype was recorded a few times. CDR3 region: CASSLTAVQGATDTQYF. CDR3 sequence (DNA): TGTGCCAGCAGCTTGACTGCAGTGCAGGGGGCCACAGATACGCAGTATTTT. The J gene is TRBJ2-3, the V gene TRBV5-5; 8 bases are shared with TRBD1. Germline loops: CDR1 SGHKS, CDR2 YYEKEE (reference sequence). The junction had 9 bases not matched to a gene; V was cut back by 1 base and J by 2 bases. The CDR3 spans 17 residues.

This chain connects TRBV3-1 to TRBJ2-1, with D uncertain. The CDR3 runs to 14 residues. Germline V gene data show CDR1 as LGHDT and CDR2 as YNNKEL (reference sequence). Between the trimmed V and J ends, which lost 2 bases and 5 bases, there was a span of 10 bases. Here the CDR3 reads CASSQPSKDNEQFF. CDR3 bases: TGTGCCAGCAGCCAACCCTCGAAGGACAATGAGCAGTTCTTC.

There are a few counts of this clonotype. V is TRBV5-1 and J is TRBJ1-1; 8 bases map to TRBD1. Germline loops: CDR1 SGHRS, CDR2 YFSETQ. This CDR3 has 14 amino acids. V lost 4 bases and J lost 5; bases outside the gene matches: 7. This CDR3 is CASSAGGGWTEAFF. In DNA form, the CDR3 reads TGCGCCAGCAGCGCAGGGGGCGGATGGACTGAAGCTTTCTTT.

This clonotype showed up just once. The chain employs TRBV20-1 and TRBJ2-7, with TRBD2 as a possible D gene (5 bases). CDR3 length equals 16 residues. Germline V gives CDR1 DFQATT, CDR2 SNEGSKA (reference sequence). Trimming removed 3 bases from V and 0 bases from J, with 18 bases in between. CDR3 loop: CSASDPLAQSSYEQYF. The DNA for the CDR3 is TGCAGTGCTAGCGATCCGCTAGCCCAGAGCTCCTACGAGCAGTACTTC.

The chain is built from TRBV6-5 and TRBJ2-1; 7 bases fit TRBD2. The CDR3 loop spans 16 amino acids. CDR1 MNHEY and CDR2 SVGAGI come from the germline V gene. V lost 3 bases to trimming and J lost 6 bases; unmatched junction nucleotides: 11. CDR3 DNA sequence: TGTGCCAGCAGTTATTCGGGACTACCCGTCGGCAATGAGCAGTTCTTC. This gives the protein CASSYSGLPVGNEQFF.

This clonotype has just a few counts. The chain has TRBV24-1 and TRBJ2-2; D remains ambiguous. This CDR3 comprises 13 residues. Germline CDR1 KGHDR, CDR2 SFDVKD. Trimming removed 3 bases at V and 4 bases at J, with 5 bases between. The CDR3 loop reads CATSDQRTGELFF. The CDR3 nucleotides are TGTGCCACCAGTGATCAGCGCACCGGGGAGCTGTTTTTT.

The chain uses TRBV5-1 and TRBJ2-7; 12 positions match TRBD1. The CDR3 is 15 residues long. Germline CDR1 and CDR2: SGHRS and YFSETQ. V trimming: 4 bases; J trimming: 4 bases; junction bases outside the gene matches: 6. CDR3 coding DNA: TGCGCCAGCAGCCCAGGGACAGGGGGCCAATACGAGCAGTACTTC. Translating it yields CASSPGTGGQYEQYF.